This T cell receptor (beta chain) originates from a study of shared clonotypes between healthy human individuals. Method: immunoSEQ multiplex PCR; TCRdb's copy keeps in-frame clones and lacks some. Among about 2,500,000 clones listed, around nine tenths were seen once. V shed 5 bases and J 6 bases; nucleotides not matched to a gene: 12. The length of the CDR3 is 15 residues. Germline lookup yields CDR1 SGHTA and CDR2 FQGNSA. The sequence came from a young man in good health. The genes are TRBV7-2 and TRBJ2-7; TRBD1 agrees at 8 bases. Sequencing input: naive CD4+ T cells sorted from blood. The subset is: CD45RA+ positively selected. The CDR3 nucleotides are TGTGCCAGCAGCCCGGTCGGACAGGGAGTCGGCGAGCAGTACTTC. Its translation: CASSPVGQGVGEQYF.